A selection of T cell receptor beta chains follows, all from one sample in a study of tumor-infiltrating lymphocytes in glioblastoma multiforme. TCRdb itself ran the multiplex PCR reads through MiXCR, one entry per CDR3 protein. The sample yields approximately 20,000 distinct CDR3 sequences, around 68% seen once. Specimen: peripheral blood. These receptors all stem from a male donor with glioblastoma. CDR3s include the opening cysteine and the closing phenylalanine or tryptophan. Fields, in order: clone size, V gene, J gene, D gene, CDR3 DNA, CDR3 protein. The D gene is left open where the match is weak. Clone size is not always given. Where it is, it says once, few, many or a class for expanded clones.

-	TRBV10-2	TRBJ2-3	TRBD1	TGCGCCAGCAGCTCCCAGGGGGATAGCACAGATACGCAGTATTTT	CASSSQGDSTDTQYF
-	TRBV29-1	TRBJ1-1	-	TGCAGCGTTGAAGATCTCGGGCGAGGGAGAGTAGCTTCCTTT	CSVEDLGRGRVASF
-	TRBV11-3	TRBJ2-3	-	TGTGCCAGCAGCTTAGCCCCCACAGATACGCAGTATTTT	CASSLAPTDTQYF
many	TRBV5-1	TRBJ1-1	-	TGCGCCAGCAGCTTTTCCCCGGCGAACACTGAAGCTTTCTTT	CASSFSPANTEAFF
many	TRBV28	TRBJ2-4	-	TGTGCCAGCAGTTTGGACAGTTTCCTCAAAAACATTCAGTACTTC	CASSLDSFLKNIQYF
-	TRBV6-5	TRBJ2-7	TRBD1	TGTGCCAGCACTACATCCGGGACAGGGATTTACGAGCAGTACTTC	CASTTSGTGIYEQYF
-	TRBV11-2	TRBJ1-2	TRBD1	TGTGCCAGCAGCTTACAGGGGGGGCCGCCGGGAGGCTACACCTTC	CASSLQGGPPGGYTF
few	TRBV5-5	TRBJ1-1	-	TGTGCCAGCACCGAAGGCGGGCGGGCTTTCTTT	CASTEGGRAFF
-	TRBV7-9	TRBJ1-1	TRBD1	TGTGCCAGCGGCTCAGCGGGACAGCCGAACACTGAAGCTTTCTTT	CASGSAGQPNTEAFF
-	TRBV7-9	TRBJ1-1	-	TGTGCCAGCGGCTTACGGAGGGAAAAGTCTGAAGCTTTTTTT	CASGLRREKSEAFF
-	TRBV6-2/TRBV6-3	TRBJ2-2	TRBD2	TGTGCCAGCAGTTACTCCCTGGCGGGAGCGGGGGAGCTGTTTTTT	CASSYSLAGAGELFF
many	TRBV4-1	TRBJ2-5	TRBD1	TGCGCCAGCAGCCATACCCCGGGGCAGGGGGATCAAGAGACCCAGTACTTC	CASSHTPGQGDQETQYF
-	TRBV11-2	TRBJ2-1	TRBD1	TGTGCCAGCAGCTGTGACAGGGGGGAGGTCAACAATGAGCAGTTCTTC	CASSCDRGEVNNEQFF
once	TRBV5-5	TRBJ2-5	-	TGTGCCAGCAGCGAAGGGACGCCCCAAGAGACCCAGTACTTC	CASSEGTPQETQYF
-	TRBV11-2	TRBJ1-5	-	TGTGCCAGCAGCCCTGGGTACAATCAGCCCCAGCATTTT	CASSPGYNQPQHF
-	TRBV11-2	TRBJ1-2	TRBD1	TGTGCCAGCAGCTCATATCGGACAGGAATCGGTGGCTACACCTTC	CASSSYRTGIGGYTF
-	TRBV11-2	TRBJ2-3	-	TGTGCCAGCAGCCTGGGGACTTTCGCTAGCACAGATACGCAGTATTTT	CASSLGTFASTDTQYF
-	TRBV12-3/TRBV12-4	TRBJ1-1	-	TGTGCCAGCAGAGAGGAGTCGTCACGTGTAGCTTTCTTT	CASREESSRVAFF
-	TRBV6-2/TRBV6-3	TRBJ2-7	TRBD2	TGTGCCAGCACCTGGGGACTAGCGGAGATCTACGAGCAGTACTTC	CASTWGLAEIYEQYF
many	TRBV29-1	TRBJ2-7	TRBD2	TGCAGCGTGGCTAGCGGGAGGGGCTTCTACGAGCAGTACTTC	CSVASGRGFYEQYF
many	TRBV29-1	TRBJ2-1	TRBD1	TGCAGCGTTGTCTCGGGACAGGCTTTTGATGAGCAGTTCTTC	CSVVSGQAFDEQFF
-	TRBV6-5	TRBJ2-7	TRBD1	TGTGCCAGCAGCTCCGACAGGGGCTCCTACGAGCAGTACTTC	CASSSDRGSYEQYF
once	TRBV6-1	TRBJ2-5	-	TGTGCCAGCAGTGTTACGCGGGATGGGACCCAGTACTTC	CASSVTRDGTQYF
-	TRBV29-1	TRBJ2-1	TRBD2	TGCAGCGTTGGTGGAGCGGGAGTTTCCTACAATGAGAAGTTCTTC	CSVGGAGVSYNEKFF
-	TRBV5-6	TRBJ1-2	-	TGTGCCAGCAGCTTGGAACAGGATCTTTACGGCTACACCTTC	CASSLEQDLYGYTF
-	TRBV4-1	TRBJ2-2	TRBD2	TGCGCCGGCAGCCAAGAGACTAGCGGGATTTACACCGGGGAGCTGTTCTTT	CAGSQETSGIYTGELFF
-	TRBV11-2	TRBJ1-2	-	-	CASSFGSGNGYIF
few	TRBV24-1	TRBJ2-1	TRBD2	TGTGCCACCAGTGATTTGCGAGGGAGGGCGAATGAGCAGTTCTTC	CATSDLRGRANEQFF